Included here is one T cell receptor beta chain sequence, with context. Its matching antigen is unknown. A J-beta primer mix and a sample-barcoded 5' primer were used in a second PCR of roughly 7 to 12 cycles. Each CDR3 protein gets one entry after TCRdb re-called the 5' RACE reads with MiXCR. The table has roughly 700,000 distinct CDR3 sequences, roughly 50% seen once. The germline gives CDR1 SGHRS, CDR2 YFSETQ. Germline trimming cut 0 bases from V and 15 bases from J; bases unmatched to any gene: 7. This CDR3 contains 14 residues. Ten milliliters was the volume of peripheral blood drawn from each donor. The sample is drawn from a study of blood T cells in healthy people across ages. The study's findings and limits: Diversity was higher, and naive CD4+ cells more numerous, in long-lived donors than in aged donors. Diversity estimated from one million T cells was considered an underestimate.

This clonotype was sampled from a woman between 55 and 75 years old in good health. J is TRBJ2-1 and V is TRBV5-1, with 12 bases lining up with TRBD2. Source material: blood. The DNA for the CDR3 is TGCGCCAGCAGCTTGGCTCCGACTAGCGGGGGCCGGTTCTTC. Translation: CASSLAPTSGGRFF.